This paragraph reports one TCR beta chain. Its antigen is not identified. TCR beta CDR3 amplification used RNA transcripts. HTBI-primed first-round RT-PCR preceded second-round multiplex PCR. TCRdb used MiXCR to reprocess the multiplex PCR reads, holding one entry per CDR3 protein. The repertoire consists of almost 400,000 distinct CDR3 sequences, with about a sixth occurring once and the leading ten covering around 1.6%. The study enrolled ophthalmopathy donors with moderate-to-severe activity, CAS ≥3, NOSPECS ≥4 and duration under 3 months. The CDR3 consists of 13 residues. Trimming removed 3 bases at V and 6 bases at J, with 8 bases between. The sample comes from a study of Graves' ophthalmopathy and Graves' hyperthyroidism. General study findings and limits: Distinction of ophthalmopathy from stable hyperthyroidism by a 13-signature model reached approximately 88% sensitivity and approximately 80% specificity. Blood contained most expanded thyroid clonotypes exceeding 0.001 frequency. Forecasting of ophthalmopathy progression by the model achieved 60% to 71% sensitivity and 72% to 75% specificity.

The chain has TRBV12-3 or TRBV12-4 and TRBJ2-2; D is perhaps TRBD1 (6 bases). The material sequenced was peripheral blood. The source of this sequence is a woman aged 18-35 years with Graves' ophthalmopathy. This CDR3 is CASSFKGAGELFF. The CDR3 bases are TGTGCCAGCAGTTTTAAGGGGGCCGGGGAGCTGTTTTTT.